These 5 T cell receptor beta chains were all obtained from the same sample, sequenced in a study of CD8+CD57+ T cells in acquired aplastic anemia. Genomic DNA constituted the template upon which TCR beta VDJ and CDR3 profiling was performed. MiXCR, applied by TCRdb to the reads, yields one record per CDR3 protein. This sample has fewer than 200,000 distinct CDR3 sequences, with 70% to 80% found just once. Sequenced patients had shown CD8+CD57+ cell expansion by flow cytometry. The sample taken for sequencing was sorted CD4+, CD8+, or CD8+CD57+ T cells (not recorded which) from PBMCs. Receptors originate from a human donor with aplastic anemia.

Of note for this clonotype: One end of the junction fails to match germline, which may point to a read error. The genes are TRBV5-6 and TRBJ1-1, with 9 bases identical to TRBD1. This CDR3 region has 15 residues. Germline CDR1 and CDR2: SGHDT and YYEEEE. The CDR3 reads CASSFQQGAWREDNF. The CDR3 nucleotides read TGTGCCAGCAGCTTCCAACAGGGGGCATGGCGGGAGGACAACTTT. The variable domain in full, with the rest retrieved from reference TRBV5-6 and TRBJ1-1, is DAGVTQSPTHLIKTRGQQVTLRCSPKSGHDTVSWYQQALGQGPQFIFQYYEEEERQRGNFPDRFSGHQFPNYSSELNVNALLLGDSALYLCASSFQQGAWREDNFGQGTRLTVV.

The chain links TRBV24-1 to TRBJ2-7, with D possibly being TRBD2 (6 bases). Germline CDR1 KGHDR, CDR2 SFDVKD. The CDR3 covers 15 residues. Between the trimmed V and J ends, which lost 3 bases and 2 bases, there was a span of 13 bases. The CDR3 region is CATSDPQGGTYEQYF. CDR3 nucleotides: TGTGCCACCAGTGATCCTCAGGGCGGGACCTACGAGCAGTACTTC.

CDR3 in amino acids: CASSTDRGSPLHF. The CDR3 bases are TGTGCCAGCAGTACGGATAGGGGCTCACCCCTCCACTTT. This sequence joins TRBV14 and TRBJ1-6, with D possibly matching TRBD1 (5 bases). The CDR3 totals 13 residues. Trimming cost V 6 bases and J 10 bases, with 13 bases left between them. CDR1 SGHDN and CDR2 FVKESK come from the germline V gene.

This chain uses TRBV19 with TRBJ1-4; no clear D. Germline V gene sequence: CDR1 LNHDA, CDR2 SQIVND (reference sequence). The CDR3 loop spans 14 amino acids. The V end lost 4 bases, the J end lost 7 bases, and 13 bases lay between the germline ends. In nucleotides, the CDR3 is TGTGCCAGTAGTACCCTTAGACCGGCTGAAAAACTGTTTTTT. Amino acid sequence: CASSTLRPAEKLFF.

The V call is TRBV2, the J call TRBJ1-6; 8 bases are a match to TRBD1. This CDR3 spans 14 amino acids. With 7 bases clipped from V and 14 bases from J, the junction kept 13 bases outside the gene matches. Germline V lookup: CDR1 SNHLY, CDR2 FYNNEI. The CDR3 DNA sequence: TGTGCCAGCATTTCCGGGACAGGAATGGGCACCCTCCACTTT. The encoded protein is CASISGTGMGTLHF.